Listed below are T cell receptor beta chains from one sample, sequenced in a study of T cells in Graves' hyperthyroidism and ophthalmopathy. TCRdb used MiXCR to reprocess the multiplex PCR reads, holding one entry per CDR3 protein. Of fewer than 750,000 distinct CDR3 sequences listed, about 14% are singletons. The sample was blood. These receptor sequences come from a woman aged 50 to 60 with Graves' ophthalmopathy. Both conserved end residues are part of each CDR3. A D gene is named only where the DNA matches it firmly. Clone size is given for some rows only: seen once, a few or many times, or a class if the clone is expanded.

J gene: TRBJ2-4
V gene: TRBV2
D gene: NA
clone size: many
CDR3 DNA: TGTGCCAGCAGTATGGACTCGGTCGGGGCCAAAAACATTCAGTACTTC
CDR3 protein: CASSMDSVGAKNIQYF

J gene: TRBJ1-1
V gene: TRBV6-2/TRBV6-3
D gene: TRBD1
clone size: few
CDR3 DNA: TGTGCCACCTTACAGGGGGCCTCTGAAGCTTTCTTT
CDR3 protein: CATLQGASEAFF

J gene: TRBJ1-1
V gene: TRBV6-2/TRBV6-3
D gene: NA
clone size: NA
CDR3 DNA: TGTGCCAGCAGTTCCCTCGGGGGGGACATGAACACTGAAGCTTTCTTT
CDR3 protein: CASSSLGGDMNTEAFF

J gene: TRBJ2-6
V gene: TRBV12-3/TRBV12-4
D gene: NA
clone size: many
CDR3 DNA: TGTGCCAGCACCGTTTACTCTGGGGCCAACGTCCTGACTTTC
CDR3 protein: CASTVYSGANVLTF

J gene: TRBJ1-1
V gene: TRBV5-1
D gene: NA
clone size: NA
CDR3 DNA: TGCGCCAGCAGCATGGAGACAGGAGGTCGGACTGAAGCTTTCTTT
CDR3 protein: CASSMETGGRTEAFF

J gene: TRBJ2-1
V gene: TRBV6-1
D gene: TRBD2
clone size: many
CDR3 DNA: TGTGCCAGCAGTTCGGGACTAGCGGGGGACTACAATGAGCAGTTCTTC
CDR3 protein: CASSSGLAGDYNEQFF

J gene: TRBJ2-7
V gene: TRBV5-1
D gene: NA
clone size: few
CDR3 DNA: TGCGCCAGCAGCACCCTTTCGCCTGGGGCTTCCTACGAGCAGTACTTC
CDR3 protein: CASSTLSPGASYEQYF

J gene: TRBJ2-2
V gene: TRBV6-1
D gene: TRBD1
clone size: NA
CDR3 DNA: TGTGCCAGTTCTCGTCAGGGGGCCGTCGGGGAGCTGTTTTTT
CDR3 protein: CASSRQGAVGELFF

J gene: TRBJ2-3
V gene: TRBV7-9
D gene: NA
clone size: many
CDR3 DNA: TGTGCCAGCAGCCCTAGGACAAATATGGATACGCAGTATTTT
CDR3 protein: CASSPRTNMDTQYF

J gene: TRBJ1-1
V gene: TRBV7-9
D gene: NA
clone size: NA
CDR3 DNA: TGTGCCAGCAACTTGAACCCAGTCGGGGGCTCCACTGAAGCTTTCTTT
CDR3 protein: CASNLNPVGGSTEAFF

J gene: TRBJ2-2
V gene: TRBV7-3
D gene: NA
clone size: many
CDR3 DNA: TGTGCCAGCAGCTTAAAGGGGTTGGGCACCGGGGAGCTGTTTTTT
CDR3 protein: CASSLKGLGTGELFF

J gene: TRBJ2-2
V gene: TRBV14
D gene: NA
clone size: many
CDR3 DNA: TGTGCCAGCAGACAGGACACCGGGGAGCTGTTTTTT
CDR3 protein: CASRQDTGELFF

J gene: TRBJ1-3
V gene: TRBV7-9
D gene: NA
clone size: NA
CDR3 DNA: TGTGCCAGCAGCTTAATCAGGGGATACTCTGGAAACACCATATATTTT
CDR3 protein: CASSLIRGYSGNTIYF

J gene: TRBJ1-1
V gene: TRBV6-2/TRBV6-3
D gene: TRBD1
clone size: few
CDR3 DNA: TGTGCCAGCAGTGGGGACAGGGGCGACATGGGCACTGAAGCTTTCTTT
CDR3 protein: CASSGDRGDMGTEAFF

J gene: TRBJ2-5
V gene: TRBV30
D gene: NA
clone size: many
CDR3 DNA: TGTGCCTGGAGTACGGGGGATGAGACCCAGTACTTC
CDR3 protein: CAWSTGDETQYF

J gene: TRBJ1-2
V gene: TRBV6-2/TRBV6-3
D gene: NA
clone size: few
CDR3 DNA: TGTGCCAGCACTCCCAGGCGGAACTATGGCTACACCTTC
CDR3 protein: CASTPRRNYGYTF

J gene: TRBJ2-1
V gene: TRBV7-3
D gene: NA
clone size: NA
CDR3 DNA: TGTGCCAGCAGCTCTACCTATGGTGAGCAGTTCTTC
CDR3 protein: CASSSTYGEQFF

J gene: TRBJ2-2
V gene: TRBV20-1
D gene: NA
clone size: few
CDR3 DNA: TGCAGTGCTAGGCGAAGGGCTCTGACCGGGGAGCTGTTTTTT
CDR3 protein: CSARRRALTGELFF

J gene: TRBJ2-1
V gene: TRBV24-1
D gene: TRBD2
clone size: few
CDR3 DNA: TGTGCCACCAGTGATATAGCGGGGGAGCAGTTCTTC
CDR3 protein: CATSDIAGEQFF

J gene: TRBJ2-5
V gene: TRBV6-2/TRBV6-3
D gene: NA
clone size: many
CDR3 DNA: TGTGCCAGCAGTTCCTACTCCGGGACAAACGACGAGACCCAGTACTTC
CDR3 protein: CASSSYSGTNDETQYF

J gene: TRBJ1-1
V gene: TRBV29-1
D gene: NA
clone size: NA
CDR3 DNA: TGCAGCGTTGACTTGGGGGGGGCTCTCTCTTCCGCTTTCTTT
CDR3 protein: CSVDLGGALSSAFF

J gene: TRBJ2-3
V gene: TRBV29-1
D gene: NA
clone size: many
CDR3 DNA: TGCAGCGCGGGACCGAAACTCACAGATACGCAGTATTTT
CDR3 protein: CSAGPKLTDTQYF

J gene: TRBJ2-2
V gene: TRBV29-1
D gene: NA
clone size: few
CDR3 DNA: TGCAGCGTTGTAATCGGGGCTAACACCGGGGAGCTGTTTTTT
CDR3 protein: CSVVIGANTGELFF

J gene: TRBJ1-4
V gene: TRBV5-1
D gene: NA
clone size: NA
CDR3 DNA: TGCGCCAGCAGCCGATACGGGACTAATGAAAAACTGTTTTTT
CDR3 protein: CASSRYGTNEKLFF

J gene: TRBJ2-1
V gene: TRBV19
D gene: TRBD2
clone size: NA
CDR3 DNA: TGTGCCAGTAGCGGACTAGCGGGAGCAAATGAGCAGTTCTTC
CDR3 protein: CASSGLAGANEQFF

J gene: TRBJ2-1
V gene: TRBV7-8
D gene: NA
clone size: many
CDR3 DNA: TGTGCCAGCAGCTTACGCCCTAGCCCTTACTACAATGAGCAGTTCTTC
CDR3 protein: CASSLRPSPYYNEQFF

J gene: TRBJ2-2
V gene: TRBV6-1
D gene: NA
clone size: NA
CDR3 DNA: TGTGCCAGCAGTGCGTCGATTCGACGGAATCCGAACACCGGGGAGCTGTTTTTT
CDR3 protein: CASSASIRRNPNTGELFF

J gene: TRBJ2-1
V gene: TRBV6-9
D gene: NA
clone size: NA
CDR3 DNA: TGTGCCAGCAGTTACCCGTTGGTGAATGAGCAGTTCTTC
CDR3 protein: CASSYPLVNEQFF

J gene: TRBJ1-2
V gene: TRBV28
D gene: TRBD1
clone size: NA
CDR3 DNA: TGTGCCAGCAATACCAGGCCGGGACAGGGGAATGGCTACACCTTC
CDR3 protein: CASNTRPGQGNGYTF

J gene: TRBJ2-3
V gene: TRBV7-9
D gene: NA
clone size: few
CDR3 DNA: TGTGCCAGCAGCTTAGGAGGGAGCGGTGATACGCAGTATTTT
CDR3 protein: CASSLGGSGDTQYF

J gene: TRBJ1-1
V gene: TRBV5-8
D gene: NA
clone size: many
CDR3 DNA: TGTGCCAGCAGCTACAAGAGGGGGAACACTGAAGCTTTCTTT
CDR3 protein: CASSYKRGNTEAFF

J gene: TRBJ2-3
V gene: TRBV12-5
D gene: NA
clone size: many
CDR3 DNA: TGTGCTAGTGGTTTGGTAGTAGCCAGCACAGATACGCAGTATTTT
CDR3 protein: CASGLVVASTDTQYF

J gene: TRBJ1-6
V gene: TRBV4-2
D gene: TRBD1
clone size: few
CDR3 DNA: TGTGCCAGCAGCCAGGGACAGGCTGCGTATAATTCACCCCTCCACTTT
CDR3 protein: CASSQGQAAYNSPLHF

J gene: TRBJ2-5
V gene: TRBV7-6
D gene: NA
clone size: many
CDR3 DNA: TGTGCCAGCAGCTTACTCACTAGGACTAAAGAGACCCAGTACTTC
CDR3 protein: CASSLLTRTKETQYF

J gene: TRBJ2-6
V gene: TRBV7-2
D gene: NA
clone size: many
CDR3 DNA: NA
CDR3 protein: CASSSLARTFGANVLTF

J gene: TRBJ2-5
V gene: TRBV20-1
D gene: TRBD1
clone size: many
CDR3 DNA: TGCAGTGCTAGAGTACAGGGGAGCGGAGAGACCCAGTACTTC
CDR3 protein: CSARVQGSGETQYF

J gene: TRBJ2-3
V gene: TRBV7-2
D gene: TRBD2
clone size: NA
CDR3 DNA: TGTGCCAGCAGCTTAGCGCCAAGCGGGAGTAGGACAGATACGCAGTATTTT
CDR3 protein: CASSLAPSGSRTDTQYF

J gene: TRBJ2-5
V gene: TRBV13
D gene: NA
clone size: many
CDR3 DNA: TGTGCCAGCAGGACACGCGGGGAAGAGACCCAGTACTTC
CDR3 protein: CASRTRGEETQYF